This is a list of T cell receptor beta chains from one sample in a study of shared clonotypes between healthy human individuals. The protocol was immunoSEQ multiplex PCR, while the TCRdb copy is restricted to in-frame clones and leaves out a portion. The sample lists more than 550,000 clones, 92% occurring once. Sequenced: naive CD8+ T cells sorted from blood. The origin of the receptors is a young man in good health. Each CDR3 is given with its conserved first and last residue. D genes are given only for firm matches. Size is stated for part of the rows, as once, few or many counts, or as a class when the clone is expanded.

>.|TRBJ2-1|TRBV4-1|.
CASSSTGTQQFF
TGCGCCAGCAGCTCCACCGGGACCCAGCAGTTCTTC
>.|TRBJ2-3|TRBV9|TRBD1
CASSNRGRGTDTQYF
TGTGCCAGCAGCAACAGGGGGCGCGGAACAGATACGCAGTATTTT
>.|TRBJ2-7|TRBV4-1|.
CASSQFTGTDSYEQYF
TGCGCCAGCAGCCAGTTTACCGGGACGGACTCCTACGAGCAGTACTTC
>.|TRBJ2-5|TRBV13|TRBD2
CASSARLAAETQYF
TGTGCCAGCAGCGCCAGACTAGCGGCGGAGACCCAGTACTTC
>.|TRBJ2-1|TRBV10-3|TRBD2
CAITQERLAGANEQFF
TGTGCCATCACCCAAGAGAGACTAGCGGGAGCCAATGAGCAGTTCTTC
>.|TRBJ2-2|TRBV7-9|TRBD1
CASSAYRGTGELFF
TGTGCCAGCAGCGCCTACAGGGGGACCGGGGAGCTGTTTTTT
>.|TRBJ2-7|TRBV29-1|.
CSVEHGPAGEQYF
TGCAGCGTTGAACACGGACCAGCGGGTGAGCAGTACTTC
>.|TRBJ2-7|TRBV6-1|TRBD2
CASTAGRGEQYF
TGTGCCAGCACCGCGGGGAGGGGCGAGCAGTACTTC
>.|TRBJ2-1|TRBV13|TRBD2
CASSRTSSGSPYEQFF
TGTGCCAGCAGTCGTACCAGTAGCGGGAGCCCGTATGAGCAGTTCTTC
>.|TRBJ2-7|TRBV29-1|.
CSVEGDNSYEQYF
TGCAGCGTTGAGGGTGACAACTCCTACGAGCAGTACTTC
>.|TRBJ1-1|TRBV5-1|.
CASSLVGLEIGEAFF
TGCGCCAGCAGCTTGGTCGGACTGGAAATCGGGGAAGCTTTCTTT
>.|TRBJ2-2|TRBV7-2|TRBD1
CASPLRTGDAGELFF
TGTGCCAGCCCTTTACGTACAGGGGATGCCGGGGAGCTGTTTTTT
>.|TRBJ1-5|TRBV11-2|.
CASSLDKYSNQPQHF
TGTGCCAGCAGCTTAGATAAGTATAGCAATCAGCCCCAGCATTTT
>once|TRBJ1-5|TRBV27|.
CASSLSVWNQPQHF
TGTGCCAGCAGTTTGTCGGTGTGGAATCAGCCCCAGCATTTT
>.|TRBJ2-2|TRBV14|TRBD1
CASSQVGGVDTGELFF
TGTGCCAGCAGCCAAGTAGGGGGCGTTGACACCGGGGAGCTGTTTTTT
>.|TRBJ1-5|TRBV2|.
CASSDHTSNNQPQHF
TGTGCCAGCAGTGACCACACCTCGAACAATCAGCCCCAGCATTTT
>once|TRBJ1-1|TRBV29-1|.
CSGLGTIRGDTEAFF
TGCAGCGGATTAGGGACCATTCGTGGGGACACTGAAGCTTTCTTT
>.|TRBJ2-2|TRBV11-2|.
CASSFPFSSTGELFF
TGTGCCAGCAGCTTCCCATTTTCTAGCACCGGGGAGCTGTTTTTT
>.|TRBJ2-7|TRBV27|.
CASRPPLDYEQYF
TGTGCCAGTCGCCCGCCCCTCGACTACGAGCAGTACTTC
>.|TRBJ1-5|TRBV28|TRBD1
CASSLFRQGLGQPQHF
TGTGCCAGCAGTTTATTCCGACAGGGTCTGGGGCAGCCCCAGCATTTT
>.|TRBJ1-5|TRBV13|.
CASSRGVSQPQHF
TGTGCCAGCAGCCGGGGGGTTTCTCAGCCCCAGCATTTT
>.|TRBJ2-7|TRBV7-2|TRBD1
CASSDGQAAYEQYF
TGTGCCAGCAGCGACGGACAGGCCGCCTACGAGCAGTACTTC
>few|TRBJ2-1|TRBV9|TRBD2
CASSAGTSGSPYEQFF
TGTGCCAGCAGCGCAGGGACTAGCGGGAGTCCCTATGAGCAGTTCTTC
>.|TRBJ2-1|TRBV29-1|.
CSVNRQLSYNEQFF
TGCAGCGTTAACCGCCAGCTCTCCTACAATGAGCAGTTCTTC
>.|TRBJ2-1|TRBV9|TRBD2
CASSSGTSLNNEQFF
TGTGCCAGCAGCTCGGGGACTAGTTTGAACAATGAGCAGTTCTTC
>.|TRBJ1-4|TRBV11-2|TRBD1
CASSIGQGSEKLFF
TGTGCCAGCAGCATCGGACAGGGTAGCGAAAAACTGTTTTTT
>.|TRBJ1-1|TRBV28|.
CASSLYGGVSGMNTEAFF
TGTGCCAGCAGTTTATACGGGGGGGTCTCAGGGATGAACACTGAAGCTTTCTTT
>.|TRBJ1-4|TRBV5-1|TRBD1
CASSLWTGGFNEKLFF
TGCGCCAGCAGCTTGTGGACAGGGGGGTTTAATGAAAAACTGTTTTTT
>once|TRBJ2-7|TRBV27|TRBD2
CASSLSGLGSYEQYF
TGTGCCAGCAGTCTCTCGGGACTAGGATCCTACGAGCAGTACTTC
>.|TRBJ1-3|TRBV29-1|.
CSIRSLSSGNTIYF
TGCAGCATCCGATCCTTGAGCTCTGGAAACACCATATATTTT
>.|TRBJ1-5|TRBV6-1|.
CASSGWRGSGQPQHF
TGTGCCAGCAGTGGATGGAGGGGGTCGGGACAGCCCCAGCATTTT